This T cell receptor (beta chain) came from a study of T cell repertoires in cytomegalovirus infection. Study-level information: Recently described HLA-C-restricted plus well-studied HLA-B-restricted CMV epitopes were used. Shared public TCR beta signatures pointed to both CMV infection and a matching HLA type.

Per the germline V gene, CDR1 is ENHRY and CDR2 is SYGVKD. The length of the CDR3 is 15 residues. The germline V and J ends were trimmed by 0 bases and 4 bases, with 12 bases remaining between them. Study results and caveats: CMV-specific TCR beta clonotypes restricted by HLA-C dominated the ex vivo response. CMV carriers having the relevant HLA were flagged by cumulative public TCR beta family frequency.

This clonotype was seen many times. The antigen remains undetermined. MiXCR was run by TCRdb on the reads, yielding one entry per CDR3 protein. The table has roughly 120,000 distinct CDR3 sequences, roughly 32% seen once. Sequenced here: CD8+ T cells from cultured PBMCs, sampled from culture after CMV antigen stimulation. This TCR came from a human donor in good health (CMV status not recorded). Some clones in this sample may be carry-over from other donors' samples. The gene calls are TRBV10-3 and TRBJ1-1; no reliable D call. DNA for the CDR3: TGTGCCATCAGTGAGTCGTTCCGGACGAGCACTGAAGCTTTCTTT. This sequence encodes CAISESFRTSTEAFF.